These 2 T cell receptor beta chains originate from one sample sequenced in a study of OX40 agonist ivuxolimab in advanced cancers. Profiled with immunoSEQ multiplex PCR; TCRdb holds only in-frame clones, not every one. Of tens of thousands of clones in the sample, approximately 86% are singletons; the top ten hold around 1.8%. The specimen was CD4+ or CD8+ T cells sorted from blood, collected in a trial of the OX40 agonist ivuxolimab. The receptors were sampled from an adult with an advanced solid tumor such as melanoma, head and neck, liver or kidney cancer.

The chain has TRBV19 and TRBJ1-5, with 7 positions matching TRBD1. The CDR3 spans 14 residues. J lost 6 bases, V lost 4 bases, and 6 bases had no gene match. CDR1 LNHDA and CDR2 SQIVND come from the germline V gene (reference sequence). The CDR3 DNA reads TGTGCCAGTAGTAGCCAGGGGGTATCTCAGCCCCAGCATTTT. Translating gives CASSSQGVSQPQHF.

The chain carries TRBV7-6 and TRBJ2-7, with 8 bases that match TRBD1. Looked up from germline, CDR1 is SGHVS and CDR2 is FNYEAQ. This CDR3 spans 15 amino acids. J lost 3 bases, V lost 4 bases, and 8 bases had no gene match. CDR3 loop: CASSSQGQGIYEQYF. CDR3 in DNA: TGTGCCAGCAGCTCTCAAGGACAGGGTATCTACGAGCAGTACTTC. The entire variable domain, with the rest obtained from reference TRBV7-6 and TRBJ2-7, is as follows: GAGVSQSPRYKVTKRGQDVALRCDPISGHVSLYWYRQALGQGPEFLTYFNYEAQQDKSGLPNDRFSAERPEGSISTLTIQRTEQRDSAMYRCASSSQGQGIYEQYFGPGTRLTVT.